Presented here are 20 T cell receptor beta chains from one specimen sequenced in a study of blood T cell repertoires in COVID-19 (dated by TCRdb to between 2020 and 2021). The library was produced with the immunoSEQ multiplex PCR assay. TCRdb took over this immuneACCESS table, retaining in-frame rearrangements with V and J assigned. Such tables are incomplete; in checked studies, under half of the missing clones stem from an unresolved V gene, and the remainder is unexplained. The sample table contains about 160,000 clones; only one count was recorded for 82% of them. Clones ranked in the top ten supply approximately 7% of the sample. Source material: peripheral blood. Receptors were obtained from a woman aged 40 to 50 with COVID-19, enrolled during active disease.

The J gene is TRBJ2-5, the V gene TRBV9; no clear D gene. The CDR3 is made up of 12 amino acids. Germline V gene lookup returns CDR1 SGDLS and CDR2 YYNGEE. The V end was cut by 3 bases, the J end by 5 bases, with 8 bases between. The CDR3 DNA reads as TGTGCCAGCAGCGCCCGTGAGGAGACCCAGTACTTC. Translating it yields CASSAREETQYF.

This chain links TRBV5-1 with TRBJ1-5; D might be TRBD1 (5 bases). CDR3 length: 15 residues. Per the germline V gene, CDR1 is SGHRS and CDR2 is YFSETQ. The V and J ends lost 3 bases and 2 bases respectively, with 12 bases between them. As DNA, the CDR3 is TGCGCCAGCAGCTCCGGGGGGGTTGGCAATCAGCCCCAGCATTTT. Its protein is CASSSGGVGNQPQHF.

V gene TRBV6-5 combines with J gene TRBJ1-5; D gene unclear. This CDR3 is 10 amino acids long. Trimming removed 9 bases from V and 6 bases from J, with 6 bases in between. Per the germline V gene, CDR1 is MNHEY and CDR2 is SVGAGI. DNA for the CDR3: TGTGCCAGGCGGGTTCAGCCCCAGCATTTT. It specifies CARRVQPQHF.

V is TRBV14 and J is TRBJ1-1, with D uncertain. Germline assignment: CDR1 SGHDN and CDR2 FVKESK. Trimming shortened V by 3 bases and J by 8 bases, and 16 bases separated the two germline ends. CDR3 length: 14 residues. CDR3 bases: TGTGCCAGCAGCCAGGAAGTGCTCGTACAGGAAGCTTTCTTT. Its protein is CASSQEVLVQEAFF.

The rearrangement joins TRBV7-9 to TRBJ2-1; TRBD2 agrees at 10 bases. CDR1 is SEHNR and CDR2 is FQNEAQ in the germline V gene (reference sequence). The CDR3 extends over 15 amino acids. Germline trimming cut 3 bases from V and 8 bases from J; bases unmatched to any gene: 7. CDR3 DNA: TGTGCCAGCAGCTTTGTGAGCGGGAGGGTCGATGAGCAGTTCTTC. Translating it yields CASSFVSGRVDEQFF.

The rearrangement links TRBV7-9 to TRBJ1-6; tentatively, D is TRBD1 (6 bases). The CDR3 sequence is 14 residues long. From germline, CDR1 is SEHNR and CDR2 FQNEAQ (reference sequence). The V and J ends lost 5 bases and 8 bases respectively, with 13 bases between them. CDR3 sequence: CASSPTGRDSPLHF. In nucleotides, the CDR3 is TGTGCCAGCAGCCCCACAGGGCGCGATTCACCCCTCCACTTT.

The rearrangement uses TRBV2 and TRBJ1-4, with D hard to call. The CDR3 is 12 residues long. The V and J ends lost 3 bases and 8 bases respectively, with 7 bases between them. Per the germline V gene, CDR1 is SNHLY and CDR2 is FYNNEI. CDR3 in amino acids: CASSDPAEKLFF. CDR3 nucleotide sequence: TGTGCCAGCAGTGACCCAGCGGAAAAACTGTTTTTT.

The V gene is TRBV28, the J gene TRBJ1-2, with no clear D. Germline values: CDR1 MDHEN, CDR2 SYDVKM. The ends were cut back, 3 bases at V and 4 bases at J, with 15 bases in the middle. The CDR3 covers 15 residues. This chain's CDR3 is CASSFPSRGFYGYTF. DNA of the CDR3: TGTGCCAGCAGTTTCCCTTCAAGAGGGTTCTATGGCTACACCTTC.

This clone was detected only once. The chain uses TRBV6-2 or TRBV6-3 and TRBJ1-1; 10 nucleotides agree with TRBD1. Germline trimming cut 2 bases from V and 1 base from J; bases unmatched to any gene: 10. CDR3 length equals 18 residues. Germline lookup yields CDR1 MNHEY and CDR2 SVGEGT. The DNA of the CDR3 is TGTGCCAGCAGTTACCTGACGGGACAGGGGTTCCAGAACACTGAAGCTTTCTTT. Its translation: CASSYLTGQGFQNTEAFF.

V is TRBV30 and J is TRBJ2-3, with TRBD2 matching 7 bases. This CDR3 region has 15 residues. CDR1 and CDR2 (germline): GTSNPN, SVGIG (reference sequence). V was pared by 4 bases and J by 1 base, with 8 bases of the junction left unmatched. The chain's CDR3 is CAWTRGAGGTDTQYF. Written as DNA, the CDR3 is TGTGCCTGGACCCGAGGGGCGGGGGGCACAGATACGCAGTATTTT.

The V gene is TRBV6-5, the J gene TRBJ1-2, with D unresolved. The CDR3 is 14 amino acids. The V gene lost 7 bases and the J gene lost 4 bases, with 16 bases spanning the gap. The germline V gene has CDR1 MNHEY and CDR2 SVGAGI. CDR3 sequence reads: CASKSGRPFYGYTF. Written as DNA, the CDR3 is TGTGCCAGCAAAAGCGGCCGGCCGTTCTATGGCTACACCTTC.

This clone was recorded only once. The chain recombines TRBV28 with TRBJ2-1; D is perhaps TRBD2 (6 bases). The CDR3 contains 16 residues. The ends were cut back, 7 bases at V and 1 base at J, with 17 bases in the middle. Germline lookup yields CDR1 MDHEN and CDR2 SYDVKM. In DNA form, the CDR3 reads TGTGCCAGCATGACGGGGGTGGGGTTGTCCTACAATGAGCAGTTCTTC. This gives the protein CASMTGVGLSYNEQFF.

This clone was seen only a few times. This rearrangement joins TRBV5-6 to TRBJ2-5, with D possibly being TRBD2 (6 bases). This CDR3 has 14 amino acids. V lost 4 bases and J 5 bases, leaving 15 bases between the germline ends. The germline CDR1 and CDR2 sequences are SGHDT and YYEEEE. The CDR3 nucleotides are TGTGCCAGCAGCAGACGGGAGTATGGGGAGACCCAGTACTTC. Translation gives CASSRREYGETQYF.

This chain connects TRBV7-9 to TRBJ2-1; D is undetermined. The V end was cut by 4 bases, the J end by 2 bases, with 18 bases between. Germline-derived CDR1 and CDR2 are SEHNR and FQNEAQ (reference sequence). The CDR3 runs to 17 residues. The CDR3, as DNA: TGTGCCAGCAGCTCAACATACCCAAGTACAGCCTACAATGAGCAGTTCTTC. Translated: CASSSTYPSTAYNEQFF.

The chain carries TRBV10-3 and TRBJ1-6; D is possibly TRBD1 (5 bases). This CDR3 region has 12 residues. The V end was cut by 10 bases, the J end by 12 bases, with 16 bases between. Germline CDR1 is ENHRY and CDR2 is SYGVKD. CDR3 nucleotide sequence: TGTGCCAGTCACGCGGGGCGGGAACCCCTCCACTTT. Encoded protein: CASHAGREPLHF.

This clone was found a few times. The rearrangement uses TRBV7-9 and TRBJ2-2, with a tentative D call TRBD2 (6 bases). This CDR3 region has 17 residues. Trimming removed 5 bases from V and 1 base from J, with 17 bases in between. The germline V gene has CDR1 SEHNR and CDR2 FQNEAQ (reference sequence). The CDR3 nucleotides read TGTGCCAGCAGCCCCATGGCCCGCGGGGTGAACACCGGGGAGCTGTTTTTT. Encoded protein: CASSPMARGVNTGELFF.

The chain links TRBV10-1 to TRBJ2-2; D might be TRBD1 (6 bases). Germline V gene sequence: CDR1 WNHNN, CDR2 SYGVQD (reference sequence). Trimming cost V 10 bases and J 4 bases, with 16 bases left between them. The CDR3 sequence is 14 residues long. CDR3 bases: TGCGCCACCTCGGACAGACGGGGCACCGGGGAGCTGTTTTTT. Residues: CATSDRRGTGELFF.

The chain joins TRBV20-1 to TRBJ2-4; D remains ambiguous. This CDR3 has 15 residues. V lost 3 bases, J lost 0 bases, and 12 bases lay in between. The germline gives CDR1 DFQATT, CDR2 SNEGSKA (reference sequence). The CDR3 bases are TGCAGTGCTAGTAGGCCAGCGCTAGCCAAAAACATTCAGTACTTC. Encoded protein: CSASRPALAKNIQYF.

The rearrangement uses TRBV2 and TRBJ2-1; D remains ambiguous. CDR3 size: 12 residues. V shed 5 bases and J shed 9 bases, with 11 bases lying between them. The germline V gene encodes CDR1 SNHLY and CDR2 FYNNEI. The CDR3, as DNA: TGTGCCAGCAGTCCACTACGCAGTGAGCAGTTCTTC. Protein sequence: CASSPLRSEQFF. Full variable domain (remainder filled in from reference TRBV2 and TRBJ2-1): EPEVTQTPSHQVTQMGQEVILRCVPISNHLYFYWYRQILGQKVEFLVSFYNNEISEKSEIFDDQFSVERPDGSNFTLKIRSTKLEDSAMYFCASSPLRSEQFFGPGTRLTVL.

The genes are TRBV7-9 and TRBJ2-2; D is perhaps TRBD2 (6 bases). Germline V lookup: CDR1 SEHNR, CDR2 FQNEAQ (reference sequence). The CDR3 has 13 amino acids. V dropped 11 bases and J dropped 1 base, with 11 bases sitting between them. In DNA form, the CDR3 reads TGTGCCTCGGGGGAGCAGAACACCGGGGAGCTGTTTTTT. Its translation: CASGEQNTGELFF. The full variable domain, its missing parts supplied by reference TRBV7-9 and TRBJ2-2, is DTGVSQNPRHKITKRGQNVTFRCDPISEHNRLYWYRQTLGQGPEFLTYFQNEAQLEKSRLLSDRFSAERPKGSFSTLEIQRTEQGDSAMYLCASGEQNTGELFFGEGSRLTVL.